This T cell receptor (beta chain) was profiled in a study of tumor and adjacent non-tumor tissue in lung cancer. A modified ARM-PCR protocol with three rounds of nested PCR amplified TCRbeta. Using its own MiXCR run on the multiplex PCR reads, TCRdb lists one record per CDR3 protein. The repertoire includes some 200,000 distinct CDR3 sequences, 70% to 75% of them detected once, and approximately 25% sits in the top ten. The V and J ends lost 4 bases and 0 bases, in that order; junction bases with no gene match: 8. The V gene's germline CDR1 is GTSNPN and CDR2 SVGIG (reference sequence). The CDR3 length is 15 residues. No cell sorting was done before RNA was extracted from the tissue. This clonotype was recorded a few times.

The genes are TRBV30 and TRBJ2-7; TRBD2 aligns across 8 bases. The sequenced sample was lung tumor tissue. This TCR was recovered from a man between 60 and 75 years old with non-small cell lung cancer. The CDR3 DNA follows: TGTGCCTGGAACGGGAGGGGGACTTCCTCCTACGAGCAGTACTTC. It specifies CAWNGRGTSSYEQYF.